The entry below gives a single T cell receptor beta chain sequence along with its context. Its antigen is unknown. This sample is part of a study of cytomegalovirus exposure and HLA in healthy donors. Study information: Researchers found that approximately 85% of almost 400 genotyped donors fell within the Caucasian-associated ancestry cluster. Overall study findings and caveats: Previous analysis showed most TCR beta V segments were productive about 87% or about 30% of the time. Rare TCR sequences predominated, though certain public TCRs were found in many donors.

It was with 60 Vbeta and 13 Jbeta primers that the PCR ran. Source study methods: Unique TCR beta chains numbered around 80 million in a later analysis, with approximately 10 million shared. The table came from immunoSEQ multiplex PCR; TCRdb's copy has only in-frame clones and leaves some out. That table is the source of V, J and clone size, and D and trimming were worked out from the DNA. The sample lists some 100,000 clones, around three quarters occurring once. CDR1 and CDR2 (germline): ENHRY, SYGVKD. V dropped 2 bases and J dropped 2 bases, with 2 bases sitting between them. CDR3 size: 12 residues.

Sequenced input: PBMCs. The sequence was obtained from a man aged 40-49 years in good health and CMV-seronegative. This rearrangement joins TRBV10-3 to TRBJ2-3; D ambiguous. CDR3 protein: CAISELTDTQYF. The CDR3 nucleotides read TGTGCCATCAGTGAGCTCACAGATACGCAGTATTTT.